This T cell receptor (beta chain) was captured in a study of PD-1 blockade in classical Hodgkin lymphoma (TCRdb year 2020). Context from the whole study: Nivolumab dosing was 3 mg/kg intravenously every 2 weeks, continuing until either disease progression or unacceptable toxicity. The study used TCR beta sequencing and CyTOF to define a peripheral blood immune signature of response to PD-1 blockade in classical Hodgkin lymphoma. General conclusions and limits of the study: Baseline TCR diversity was reported to be lower in newly diagnosed patients than in healthy donors, and even lower in relapsed/refractory patients. By C4D1, a significant rise was seen in CD4+ TCR diversity but not in CD8+ TCR diversity (p=0.0027 vs p=0.16), and the rise was most apparent among complete responders (p=0.02). Lower diversity was observed in patients in whom nivolumab was started less than 1 year after ASCT, and these patients were excluded from later analyses so that confounding by immune reconstitution would be avoided. Only a single clinical trial cohort was studied, and what caused the repertoire differences, possibly disease activity or prior therapy, remained undefined. Baseline diversity similar to that of newly diagnosed patients was observed in trial patients achieving complete response, whereas significantly lower diversity was observed in partial responders and progressors.

About this clone itself: Its antigen remains unidentified. Base-call qualities are not available, and no considerably larger clone is one nucleotide away.

The Qiagen DNeasy kit was used to extract genomic DNA both from unsorted PBMCs and from the negatively selected CD4+ and CD8+ fractions. TCR beta CDR3 regions were amplified by immunoSEQ multiplex PCR using primers annealing to V and J segments. A synthetic immune receptor repertoire was used to minimize amplification bias, and remaining bias was computationally removed after sequencing. The study's processing was this. Repertoire diversity was quantified as the Shannon entropy index using custom Python scripts. Unsorted, CD4+ and CD8+ repertoires were examined separately, except in combined analyses, for which CD4+ and CD8+ sequences were merged in silico. A clone was considered expanded if an increase in frequency of at least 2-fold after treatment relative to C1D1 was found, and a pseudocount of 0.5 was applied to clones undetected at baseline. Clones with 0 or 1 copy at C1D1 were defined as singleton clones, while clones with 2 or more copies were defined as non-singleton clones. Clones expanded in unsorted samples were labelled as CD4+, CD8+ or unknown by matching protein sequences in sorted samples from the same patient. Diversity changes from C1D1 to C4D1 were tested in paired samples using Wilcoxon tests. As stored in TCRdb, this immuneACCESS dataset retains in-frame rearrangements with V and J assigned. A fraction of the clones does not appear; measured against another copy, unresolved V genes explain less than half of the discrepancy, and the remainder lacks a known reason. V, J and clone size are those of that table, while D and trimming were read from the DNA. Present in this sample are approximately 31,000 clones, about 80% of which were seen just once. The ten largest clones take up roughly 0.75% of the sample.

The time point label corresponds to: cycle 4 day 1 (C4D1), after five to seven weeks of nivolumab. Every trial patient had relapsed following autologous stem cell transplantation, and prior brentuximab vedotin exposure was what differed among cohorts A, B and C. A Miltenyi CD4+ T cell isolation kit was used for magnetic negative selection to purify CD4+ T cells from thawed PBMCs. A total of 50 to 70 patients with relapsed/refractory classical Hodgkin lymphoma made up the trial cohort, and each patient's best overall response was complete response, partial response or progressive disease. Single-agent nivolumab was administered to trial patients in the multi-cohort phase II CheckMate 205 trial. An independent review committee assessed best overall response using the 2007 International Working Group response criteria. Trial PBMCs were collected immediately before nivolumab initiation (C1D1) and during therapy at cycle 2 day 1 and cycle 4 day 1. Peripheral blood was collected in 8 mL Vacutainer Cell Preparation Tubes, from which PBMCs were isolated by centrifugation and then cryopreserved. Purified CD4+ and CD8+ fractions were prepared only for cases in which an additional PBMC sample was available. Magnetically labelled cells were removed on LS columns in a quadroMACS separator, and the flow-through was retained as the purified fraction.

This receptor was taken from a human donor with classical Hodgkin lymphoma. The source was CD4+ T cells from blood, collected before the fourth cycle of nivolumab.

The DNA sequence reads TGTGCCAGCAGGAGAGAGTATGGCTACACCTTC. This translates into CASRREYGYTF. The chain is encoded by TRBV9 joined to TRBJ1-2; a confident D gene designation cannot be given. CDR1 is given as SGDLS and CDR2 as YYNGEE, both from the germline V gene. There are 11 amino acids in the CDR3, from cysteine to phenylalanine inclusive. Just the 33-base CDR3 DNA is kept, in frame starting at base 1. Deletion took 5 bases off V and 5 bases off J, with a span of 7 bases between the germline ends.